The clone carrying this TCR beta chain was seen a few times. As every portion of the isolated RNA was reverse transcribed, the sequencing read expressed TCRB transcripts. Profiling relied on immunoSEQ multiplex PCR, and the TCRdb table lists in-frame clones only, not all of them. Of some 230,000 clones in the sample, 9.6% were seen once. The record originates from a study of beta chain features in type 1 diabetes. This CDR3 has 15 residues. The germline gives CDR1 SGHTA, CDR2 FQGTGA. V lost 6 bases to trimming and J lost 0 bases, with 12 bases between them. Specimen: naive CD4+ T cells from blood. V usage is TRBV7-3 and J usage is TRBJ2-1, with D uncertain. This TCR derives from a woman between 18 and 29 years old in good health. DNA for the CDR3: TGTGCCAGCAGTTACGACTTATCCTCCTACAATGAGCAGTTCTTC. Translating gives CASSYDLSSYNEQFF.